The 21 T cell receptor beta chains given below trace back to one sample, sequenced in a study of blood T cell repertoires in COVID-19. Profiling relied on immunoSEQ multiplex PCR, and the TCRdb table lists in-frame clones only, not all of them. The sample has 100,000 to 120,000 clones; over 65% are singletons. Sequenced sample: peripheral blood. Source of these receptors: a woman in her thirties or forties with acute or convalescent COVID-19.

This rearrangement joins TRBV4-1 to TRBJ2-5; D uncertain. The V end lost 0 bases, the J end lost 2 bases, and 10 bases lay between the germline ends. The CDR3 runs to 15 residues. The V gene's germline CDR1 is MGHRA and CDR2 YSYEKL. This CDR3 is CASSQDVTLQETQYF. The CDR3 nucleotides are TGCGCCAGCAGCCAAGACGTAACCCTACAAGAGACCCAGTACTTC.

The chain employs TRBV5-6 and TRBJ2-1; D is undetermined. The CDR3 extends over 11 amino acids. Germline V CDR1 and CDR2: SGHDT, YYEEEE. Trimming shortened V by 7 bases and J by 2 bases, and 4 bases separated the two germline ends. In DNA form, the CDR3 reads TGTGCCAGCCGGGCCTACAATGAGCAGTTCTTC. Amino acid sequence: CASRAYNEQFF.

This rearrangement joins TRBV13 to TRBJ1-5; 11 bases align to TRBD1. CDR1 and CDR2 from the germline V gene are PRHDT and FYEKMQ (reference sequence). V was pared by 2 bases and J by 6 bases, with 3 bases of the junction left unmatched. CDR3 length: 15 residues. The CDR3 DNA is TGTGCCAGCAGCTTATCCGGGACAGGGGGTCAGCCCCAGCATTTT. The encoded protein is CASSLSGTGGQPQHF.

The chain uses TRBV30 and TRBJ2-1; D is possibly TRBD2 (6 bases). The CDR3 has 15 residues. Germline loops: CDR1 GTSNPN, CDR2 SVGIG (reference sequence). Trimming stripped 0 bases from V and 7 bases from J, with 16 bases between. The CDR3, as DNA: TGTGCCTGGAGTGTCGCGGGGACTCGAATGAATGAGCAGTTCTTC. Translation gives CAWSVAGTRMNEQFF.

This chain joins TRBV7-2 and TRBJ2-1, with 7 bases identical to TRBD2. CDR3 size: 17 residues. With 1 base clipped from V and 0 bases from J, the junction kept 6 bases outside the gene matches. The germline V gene encodes CDR1 SGHTA and CDR2 FQGNSA. The DNA of the CDR3 is TGTGCCAGCAGCTTAGTTGAAGCGGGGAACTCCTACAATGAGCAGTTCTTC. Protein sequence: CASSLVEAGNSYNEQFF.

The chain uses TRBV6-2 or TRBV6-3 and TRBJ1-4, with D hard to call. Germline V gene data show CDR1 as MNHEY and CDR2 as SVGEGT. V dropped 8 bases and J dropped 8 bases, with 9 bases sitting between them. The CDR3 is 11 residues long. This CDR3 is CASGRGEKLFF. Here the CDR3 DNA reads TGTGCCAGCGGCCGAGGGGAAAAACTGTTTTTT.

This clone is a singleton in its sample. The V call is TRBV4-2, the J call TRBJ1-4; no clear D. This CDR3 is 14 amino acids long. V was shortened by 0 bases and J by 7 bases, with 9 bases between the two germline ends. CDR1 and CDR2 from the germline V gene are LGHNA and YNFKEQ. The CDR3 sequence: CASSQEWGAEKLFF. CDR3 nucleotides: TGTGCCAGCAGCCAAGAGTGGGGAGCTGAAAAACTGTTTTTT.

The J gene is TRBJ2-2, the V gene TRBV6-5; a weak D match, TRBD1 (5 bases). Germline CDR1 is MNHEY and CDR2 is SVGAGI. The CDR3 runs 13 residues. V lost 2 bases to trimming and J lost 5 bases, with 6 bases between them. CDR3 in amino acids: CASSYKGTGELFF. CDR3 DNA: TGTGCCAGCAGTTACAAGGGGACCGGGGAGCTGTTTTTT.

In its sample, this clone was seen once. The V call is TRBV6-1, the J call TRBJ1-6, with D perhaps matching TRBD1 (6 bases). CDR1 and CDR2 from the germline V gene are MNHNS and SASEGT. The CDR3 is made up of 15 amino acids. Trimming removed 1 base at V and 5 bases at J, with 9 bases between. The CDR3 is CASSEGSGDNSPLHF. CDR3 DNA: TGTGCCAGCAGTGAAGGATCAGGGGATAATTCACCCCTCCACTTT.

The chain couples TRBV5-4 to TRBJ1-2, with 8 bases identical to TRBD1. V gave up 2 bases and J gave up 2 bases; unmatched junction bases: 5. Germline CDR1 is SGHNT and CDR2 is YYREEE (reference sequence). The CDR3 length is 15 residues. CDR3 DNA: TGTGCCAGCAGCTTCGACAGGGGCCTCAACTATGGCTACACCTTC. Encoded protein: CASSFDRGLNYGYTF.

This clone was found once. The V gene is TRBV29-1, the J gene TRBJ2-2, with TRBD1 identical over 7 bases. Trimming removed 3 bases from V and 5 bases from J; junction bases left unmatched: 9. The CDR3 is 15 amino acids. The V gene's germline CDR1 is SQVTM and CDR2 ANQGSEA. The CDR3 DNA reads TGCAGCGTTGAGAGGGGGCAGGGCCGGACCGGGGAGCTGTTTTTT. Protein product: CSVERGQGRTGELFF.

The chain has TRBV6-5 and TRBJ2-3, with D perhaps TRBD2 (5 bases). V was trimmed by 0 bases and J by 9 bases, leaving 16 bases between them. Germline loops: CDR1 MNHEY, CDR2 SVGAGI. The CDR3 has 15 residues. The CDR3 nucleotides are TGTGCCAGCAGTTACTCGATTTCTCCCTCGGGGACGCAGTATTTT. Residues: CASSYSISPSGTQYF.

V usage is TRBV6-5 and J usage is TRBJ1-2, with D possibly TRBD1 on 6 matching bases. This CDR3 contains 13 residues. V was shortened by 7 bases and J by 4 bases, with 13 bases between the two germline ends. Germline CDR1 is MNHEY and CDR2 is SVGAGI. The CDR3 spells CASTEPGAYGYTF. For the CDR3, the DNA is TGTGCCAGCACCGAACCAGGGGCCTATGGCTACACCTTC.

The V call is TRBV19, the J call TRBJ1-3; no clear D gene. V was pared by 7 bases and J by 0 bases, with 10 bases between. This CDR3 comprises 14 residues. Germline values: CDR1 LNHDA, CDR2 SQIVND (reference sequence). The CDR3 region is CASNEGYSGNTIYF. The CDR3 DNA reads as TGTGCCAGTAATGAGGGCTACTCTGGAAACACCATATATTTT.

V usage is TRBV5-8 and J usage is TRBJ1-5, with D possibly matching TRBD1 (5 bases). The CDR3 spans 13 residues. Looked up from germline, CDR1 is SGHTS and CDR2 is YDEGEE. Trimming left V 4 bases short and J 7 bases short, with 12 bases between. The CDR3 loop is CASSLGLGQPQHF. The CDR3 DNA reads as TGTGCCAGCAGCCTGGGACTAGGGCAGCCCCAGCATTTT.

As for this clone: This sample also contains other DNA sequences that code for the same CDR3. The V gene is TRBV18, the J gene TRBJ1-2; D is ambiguous. CDR3 length: 14 amino acids. Germline lookup yields CDR1 KGHSH and CDR2 LQKENI. The V end was cut by 0 bases, the J end by 1 base, with 6 bases between. This CDR3 reads CASSPPAVNYGYTF. The DNA of the CDR3 is TGTGCCAGCTCACCACCGGCCGTTAACTATGGCTACACCTTC.

The chain joins TRBV7-8 to TRBJ2-3, with D possibly TRBD2 on 6 matching bases. The CDR3 runs to 15 residues. V was clipped by 3 bases and J by 2 bases, with 12 bases between them. Germline lookup yields CDR1 SGHVS and CDR2 FQNEAQ. CDR3 sequence (DNA): TGTGCCAGCAGCTTCGTGGGGCGGGACACAGATACGCAGTATTTT. Its translation is CASSFVGRDTDTQYF. Filled out from reference TRBV7-8 and TRBJ2-3, the complete variable domain reads GAGVSQSPRYKVAKRGQDVALRCDPISGHVSLFWYQQALGQGPEFLTYFQNEAQLDKSGLPSDRFFAERPEGSVSTLKIQRTQQEDSAVYLCASSFVGRDTDTQYFGPGTRLTVL.

The chain couples TRBV5-4 to TRBJ2-1; 11 nucleotides line up with TRBD2. This CDR3 has 16 residues. Germline V gene data show CDR1 as SGHNT and CDR2 as YYREEE (reference sequence). The J segment lost 6 bases and the V segment lost 4 bases, leaving 9 bases of the junction unmatched. CDR3 in DNA: TGTGCCAGCAGCCCGGCAGGTCTAGCGGGGGGCAATGAGCAGTTCTTC. Residues: CASSPAGLAGGNEQFF.

The chain is built from TRBV7-2 and TRBJ1-2, with 7 nucleotides matching TRBD1. CDR1 is SGHTA, CDR2 FQGNSA, per germline. The CDR3 is 15 amino acids. V trimming: 5 bases; J trimming: 3 bases; junction bases outside the gene matches: 9. The CDR3 DNA follows: TGTGCCAGCAGCCCAGGGTACAGGGGAGACTATGGCTACACCTTC. Protein: CASSPGYRGDYGYTF.

The J gene is TRBJ2-3, the V gene TRBV19, with a weak D call TRBD2 (7 bases). CDR3 length: 15 amino acids. CDR1 and CDR2 (germline): LNHDA, SQIVND (reference sequence). The V end was cut by 0 bases, the J end by 2 bases, with 9 bases between. CDR3 residues: CASSIERGPTDTQYF. CDR3 sequence (DNA): TGTGCCAGTAGTATAGAGCGGGGGCCCACAGATACGCAGTATTTT.

The CDR3 DNA is TGTGCCAGCAGTGGCGGGGGGCCTAATGAGCAGTTCTTC. It translates to CASSGGGPNEQFF. The chain joins TRBV6-4 to TRBJ2-1; 8 positions match TRBD2. Germline lookup yields CDR1 MRHNA and CDR2 SNTAGT. This CDR3 is built from 13 residues. The junction had 3 bases not matched to a gene; V was cut back by 4 bases and J by 7 bases.